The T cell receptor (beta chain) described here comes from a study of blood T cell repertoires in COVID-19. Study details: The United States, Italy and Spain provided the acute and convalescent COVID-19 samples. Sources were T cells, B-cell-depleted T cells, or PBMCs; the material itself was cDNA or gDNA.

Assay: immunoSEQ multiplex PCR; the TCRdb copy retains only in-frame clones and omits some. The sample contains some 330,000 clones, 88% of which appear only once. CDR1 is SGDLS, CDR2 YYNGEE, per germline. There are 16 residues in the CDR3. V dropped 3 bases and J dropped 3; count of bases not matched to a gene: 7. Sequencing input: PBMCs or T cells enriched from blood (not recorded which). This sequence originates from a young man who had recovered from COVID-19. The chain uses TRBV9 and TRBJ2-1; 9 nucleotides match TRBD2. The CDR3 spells CASSESGGTHYNEQFF. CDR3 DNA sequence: TGTGCCAGCAGCGAGAGCGGGGGGACCCACTACAATGAGCAGTTCTTC.